This is a list of T cell receptor beta chains from one sample in a study of blood T cells in healthy people across ages. TCRdb used MiXCR to reprocess the 5' RACE reads, holding one entry per CDR3 protein. The sample carries approximately 730,000 distinct CDR3 sequences, roughly 41% recorded once. The sequenced material came from blood. The receptors here all came from a woman aged 60-70 years in good health. Both conserved end residues are trimmed from each CDR3. A clone size is listed for some rows: how often the clone was seen (once, few, many), or a class if it is expanded.

v_call clone_size cdr3_aa
TRBV14 few ASSQDAYHRPTGELF
TRBV6-5 many ASSYSLAGGANEQF
TRBV7-3 . ASSPAGTGYEQY
TRBV3-1 few ASRGTGRNQPQH
TRBV7-2 . ASSPVVTDTQY
TRBV5-1 . ASSDFTGQPGTGELF
TRBV25-1 . ASSTSGGWGTQY
TRBV6-5 . ASALPPSNEQF
TRBV6-5 . ASSNGLAGGMQY
TRBV7-3 . ASSSGLRNTQY
TRBV29-1 . SVDFRGNTEAF
TRBV15 . ATSRGVGSDLH
TRBV28 once ASFAGGTYEQY
TRBV7-2 few ASSLMAGDQPQH
TRBV29-1 . SARSALTDTQY
TRBV14 few ASSHSGTSLDEQF
TRBV18 few ASSPRPGTGARANYGYT
TRBV30 . AWSPGSYQPQH
TRBV24-1 . ATSEGTLYEQY
TRBV6-6 few ASSYAQGAGNQPQH
TRBV20-1 . SAELRGSSYEQY
TRBV3-1 . ASSIMVLGQGYNEQF
TRBV9 many ASSGRGGETQY
TRBV29-1 . SVERGQGGTDTQY
TRBV18 . ASSSGTSGLGTDTQY
TRBV3-1 . ASSQKAWDNEQF
TRBV29-1 . SVSGGRVAGELF
TRBV11-3 few ASSRTSATDTQY
TRBV7-9 few ASSLVQQPKTQY
TRBV11-2 few ASSMGLADQETQY
TRBV29-1 . SVEPRNNYGYT
TRBV2 . ASRLRDRGNEQF
TRBV20-1 . SARVRTNTEAF
TRBV14 few ASSPSGGAGTQY
TRBV13 . ASSFHSNEQF
TRBV6-5 many ASSAGTGIPYNEQF
TRBV4-2 . ASSRTSGPNTGELF
TRBV6-2/TRBV6-3 . ASTSPTGRTYEQY
TRBV9 few ASSVGGDGANYGYT
TRBV6-2/TRBV6-3 . ATQFRDSYYEQY
TRBV20-1 few SARDRQGDYNTGELF
TRBV5-1 . ASSGPESTQY
TRBV4-2 . ASSQAERDGYT
TRBV7-2 few ASWGLALNEQF
TRBV28 . ASSLRRGIAGVDTQY
TRBV9 many ASSVVGGSSAHEQY
TRBV12-3/TRBV12-4 . ASSFRGARHGYT
TRBV5-5 . ASRQDTGELF
TRBV6-2/TRBV6-3 . ASSYRGGYNEQY
TRBV7-6 few ASSLLAGGPYEQF
TRBV30 . AWSARGLYEQY
TRBV27 . ASSEQGKINQPQH
TRBV20-1 . SARRDYNTHTQY
TRBV7-9 few ASSLGGTVSTDTQY
TRBV4-2 . AGSQDRGPTDTQY